This T cell receptor (beta chain) derives from a study of CD8+CD57+ T cells in acquired aplastic anemia. Across the whole study: Mean yield of DNA from sorted CD4+ and CD8+ cells was roughly 3.1 ug. Study-wide results and caveats: Overlapping CD8+ CDR3 repertoires of patients and controls contained 25 to 35 shared sequences.

CDR1 ENHRY and CDR2 SYGVKD come from the germline V gene. The ends were cut back, 8 bases at V and 6 bases at J, with 20 bases in the middle. The length of the CDR3 is 14 residues. Patients chosen for sequencing had shown CD8+CD57+ cell expansion by flow cytometry. The diagnosis in all patients was severe acquired aplastic anemia. Genomic DNA was employed as the template in profiling TCR beta VDJ and CDR3. Each CDR3 protein is one row after TCRdb ran MiXCR on the reads. Of around 190,000 distinct CDR3 sequences listed, less than 50% are singletons. About this clonotype itself: Its antigen is still unknown.

Sequencing was performed on sorted CD4+, CD8+, or CD8+CD57+ T cells (not recorded which) from PBMCs. The receptor was isolated from a human donor with aplastic anemia. V and J are TRBV10-3 and TRBJ2-7; D perhaps matches TRBD2 (8 bases). The CDR3 is CAISSREGASEQYF. CDR3 nucleotide sequence: TGTGCCATCTCGTCACGGGAGGGGGCATCCGAGCAGTACTTC.